These T cell receptor beta chains were read from a single sample in a study of T-cell memory formation after mild COVID-19. TCRdb itself ran the 5' RACE reads through MiXCR, one entry per CDR3 protein. Here the sample spans about 470,000 distinct CDR3 sequences, 15% to 20% being singletons. Sequencing used PBMCs or a T cell subset sorted from them (not recorded which). The receptors stem from an adult woman who had mild COVID-19 (a few samples of this study predate the infection). Cell type and time point are not known. Both conserved end residues are part of each CDR3. Fields, in order: clone size, J gene, V gene, D gene, CDR3 DNA, CDR3 protein. The D gene is left open where the match is weak. The size of a clone is reported for some rows only, either as once, few or many, or as a class for expanded clones.

clone size: NA; J gene: TRBJ2-7; V gene: TRBV2; D gene: NA; CDR3 DNA: TGTGCCAGCATGTTGAGTTACGAGCAGTACTTC; CDR3 protein: CASMLSYEQYF
clone size: NA; J gene: TRBJ2-7; V gene: TRBV12-3/TRBV12-4; D gene: TRBD1; CDR3 DNA: TGTGCCAGCAGTTTCCCCGGGACAGGTTTTGCCGAGCAGTACTTC; CDR3 protein: CASSFPGTGFAEQYF
clone size: NA; J gene: TRBJ1-1; V gene: TRBV20-1; D gene: NA; CDR3 DNA: TGCAGTGCTAGAGAGATAAGGGTTGGGACAGAAGCTTTCTTT; CDR3 protein: CSAREIRVGTEAFF
clone size: few; J gene: TRBJ2-7; V gene: TRBV2; D gene: NA; CDR3 DNA: TGTGCCAGCAGTGAAGGGCAGTACGCCCGCCGGATCTTCCAGTACTTC; CDR3 protein: CASSEGQYARRIFQYF
clone size: NA; J gene: TRBJ2-3; V gene: TRBV20-1; D gene: TRBD2; CDR3 DNA: TGCAGTGCTAGAGGGGGCGGGAGTGGCACAGATACGCAGTATTTT; CDR3 protein: CSARGGGSGTDTQYF
clone size: NA; J gene: TRBJ1-1; V gene: TRBV3-1; D gene: TRBD1; CDR3 DNA: TGTGCCAGCAGCCTCGACAGGGCCACTGAAGCTTTCTTT; CDR3 protein: CASSLDRATEAFF
clone size: NA; J gene: TRBJ2-3; V gene: TRBV20-1; D gene: NA; CDR3 DNA: TGCAGTGCTAGAGCACCCACAGATACGCAGTATTTT; CDR3 protein: CSARAPTDTQYF
clone size: few; J gene: TRBJ2-7; V gene: TRBV12-5; D gene: TRBD1; CDR3 DNA: TGTGCTAGTGGTTTGAAGACAGGGGGGGACTACGAGCAGTACTTC; CDR3 protein: CASGLKTGGDYEQYF
clone size: NA; J gene: TRBJ1-1; V gene: TRBV10-3; D gene: TRBD1; CDR3 DNA: TGTGCTACAAAAACAGGGGCGAACACTGAAGCTTTCTTT; CDR3 protein: CATKTGANTEAFF
clone size: NA; J gene: TRBJ2-7; V gene: TRBV27; D gene: TRBD1; CDR3 DNA: TGTGCCAGCAGTTTCACCGGGACAGGGCTCTACGAGCAGTACTTC; CDR3 protein: CASSFTGTGLYEQYF
clone size: few; J gene: TRBJ2-7; V gene: TRBV2; D gene: TRBD1; CDR3 DNA: TGTGCCAGCAGGGGACAGGGGGCGAGAGGCGAGCAGTACTTC; CDR3 protein: CASRGQGARGEQYF
clone size: NA; J gene: TRBJ2-3; V gene: TRBV19; D gene: NA; CDR3 DNA: TGTGCCAGTAGTATGGGAGGGGGCCGGGGCACAGATACGCAGTATTTT; CDR3 protein: CASSMGGGRGTDTQYF
clone size: NA; J gene: TRBJ2-2; V gene: TRBV7-2; D gene: NA; CDR3 DNA: TGTGCCAGCAGTCCACGACAGCAGAGTAATGGGGAGCTGTTTTTT; CDR3 protein: CASSPRQQSNGELFF
clone size: many; J gene: TRBJ2-1; V gene: TRBV15; D gene: TRBD2; CDR3 DNA: TGTGCCACCAGCAGAGATCCTGGGACTAGCGGCAATGAGCAGTTCTTC; CDR3 protein: CATSRDPGTSGNEQFF
clone size: NA; J gene: TRBJ2-3; V gene: TRBV6-1; D gene: NA; CDR3 DNA: TGTGCCAGCAGTGAAGCGCTGTTTGCGCAGTATTTT; CDR3 protein: CASSEALFAQYF
clone size: few; J gene: TRBJ2-5; V gene: TRBV20-1; D gene: NA; CDR3 DNA: TGCAGTGCCAACCTTGGCGGGGGCCTGGAGACCCAGTACTTC; CDR3 protein: CSANLGGGLETQYF
clone size: few; J gene: TRBJ2-1; V gene: TRBV6-6; D gene: TRBD2; CDR3 DNA: TGTGCCAGCAGTTACTCTACTCCAGGCCAGCGGGAGCCCCGCTCCTACAATGAGCAGTTCTTC; CDR3 protein: CASSYSTPGQREPRSYNEQFF
clone size: NA; J gene: TRBJ1-4; V gene: TRBV5-6; D gene: NA; CDR3 DNA: TGTGCCAGCAGCTTCAGGGTTAGCTCGAATGAAAAACTGTTTTTT; CDR3 protein: CASSFRVSSNEKLFF
clone size: NA; J gene: TRBJ1-5; V gene: TRBV20-1; D gene: NA; CDR3 DNA: TGCAGTGCTACCCGAGGGGGGCGAGGGCAGCCCCAGCATTTT; CDR3 protein: CSATRGGRGQPQHF
clone size: few; J gene: TRBJ2-3; V gene: TRBV4-2; D gene: NA; CDR3 DNA: TGTGCCAGCAGCCAACTTAGTAGCACAGATACGCAGTATTTT; CDR3 protein: CASSQLSSTDTQYF
clone size: few; J gene: TRBJ1-2; V gene: TRBV29-1; D gene: NA; CDR3 DNA: TGCAGCGTTTTAAGTTCCGGGGTTATGGGCTACACCTTC; CDR3 protein: CSVLSSGVMGYTF
clone size: NA; J gene: TRBJ2-5; V gene: TRBV29-1; D gene: NA; CDR3 DNA: TGCAGCGCCAGAACGACAATCCAAGAGACCCAGTACTTC; CDR3 protein: CSARTTIQETQYF